This section outlines one T cell receptor (beta chain) sequence together with its context. CDR3 length equals 15 residues. Germline assignment: CDR1 SNHLY and CDR2 FYNNEI. Trimming pared 3 bases from V and 2 bases from J, leaving 14 bases between. Assay: immunoSEQ multiplex PCR; the TCRdb copy retains only in-frame clones and omits some. The repertoire has a few hundred thousand clones, roughly 89% of them found once; the top ten carry 0.85% to 0.95%. These data originate in a study of blood T cell repertoires in COVID-19. The receptor's source is a woman aged 40 to 50 who had recovered from COVID-19. Sequencing input: peripheral blood. The V and J genes are TRBV2 and TRBJ2-7, with D possibly being TRBD2 (6 bases). The chain's CDR3 is CASSDSEGGTYEQYF. CDR3 sequence (DNA): TGTGCCAGCAGTGATTCCGAGGGAGGCACCTACGAGCAGTACTTC.